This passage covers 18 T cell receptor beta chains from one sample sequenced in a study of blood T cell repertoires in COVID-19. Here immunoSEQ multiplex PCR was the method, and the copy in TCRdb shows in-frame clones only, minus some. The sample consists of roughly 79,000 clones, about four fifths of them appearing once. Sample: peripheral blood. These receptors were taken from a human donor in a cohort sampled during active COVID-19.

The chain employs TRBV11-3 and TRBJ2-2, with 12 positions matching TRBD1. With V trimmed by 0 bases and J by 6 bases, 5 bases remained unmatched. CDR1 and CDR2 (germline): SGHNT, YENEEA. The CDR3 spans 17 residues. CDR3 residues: CASSLDQGTGGPGELFF. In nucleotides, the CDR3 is TGTGCCAGCAGCTTAGATCAGGGGACAGGGGGCCCCGGGGAGCTGTTTTTT.

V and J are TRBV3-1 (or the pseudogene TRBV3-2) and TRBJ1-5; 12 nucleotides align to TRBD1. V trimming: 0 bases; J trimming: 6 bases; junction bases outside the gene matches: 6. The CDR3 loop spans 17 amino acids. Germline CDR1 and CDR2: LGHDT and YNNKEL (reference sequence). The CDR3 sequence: CASSQDRDRGRAQPQHF. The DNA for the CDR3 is TGTGCCAGCAGCCAAGATCGGGACAGGGGGCGCGCTCAGCCCCAGCATTTT.

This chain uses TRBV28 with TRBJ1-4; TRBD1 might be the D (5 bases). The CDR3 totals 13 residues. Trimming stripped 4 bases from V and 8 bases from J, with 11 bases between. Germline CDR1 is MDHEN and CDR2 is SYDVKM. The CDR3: CASSYPTDEKLFF. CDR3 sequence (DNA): TGTGCCAGCAGTTATCCGACAGACGAAAAACTGTTTTTT.

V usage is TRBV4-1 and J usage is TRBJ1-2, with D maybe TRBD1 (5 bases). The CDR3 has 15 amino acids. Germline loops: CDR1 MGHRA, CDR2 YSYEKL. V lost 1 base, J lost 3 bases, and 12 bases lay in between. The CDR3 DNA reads TGCGCCAGCAGCCAAGGAGCGACAGCAGACTATGGCTACACCTTC. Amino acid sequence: CASSQGATADYGYTF.

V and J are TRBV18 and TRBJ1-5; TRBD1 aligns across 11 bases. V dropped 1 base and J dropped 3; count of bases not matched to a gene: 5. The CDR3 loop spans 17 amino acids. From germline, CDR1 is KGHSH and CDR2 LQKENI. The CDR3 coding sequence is TGTGCCAGCTCACCACGAGGGACAGGGGGGTACAATCAGCCCCAGCATTTT. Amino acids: CASSPRGTGGYNQPQHF.

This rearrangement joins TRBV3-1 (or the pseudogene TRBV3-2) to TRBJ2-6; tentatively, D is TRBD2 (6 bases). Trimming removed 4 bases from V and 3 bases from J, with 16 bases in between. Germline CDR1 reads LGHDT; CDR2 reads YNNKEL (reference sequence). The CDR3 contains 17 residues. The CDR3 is CASSLSGRGGGANVLTF. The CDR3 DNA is TGTGCCAGCAGCCTTTCCGGAAGGGGAGGTGGGGCCAACGTCCTGACTTTC.

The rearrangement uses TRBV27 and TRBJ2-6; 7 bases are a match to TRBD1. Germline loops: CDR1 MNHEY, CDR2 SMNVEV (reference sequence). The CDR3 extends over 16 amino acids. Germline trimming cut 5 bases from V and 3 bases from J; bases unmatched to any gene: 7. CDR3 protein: CASSPRQGYGANVLTF. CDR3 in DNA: TGTGCCAGCAGTCCTAGACAGGGTTATGGGGCCAACGTCCTGACTTTC.

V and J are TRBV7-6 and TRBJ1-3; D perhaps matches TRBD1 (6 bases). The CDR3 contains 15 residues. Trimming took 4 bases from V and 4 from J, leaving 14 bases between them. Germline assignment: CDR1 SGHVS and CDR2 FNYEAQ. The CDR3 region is CASSSDGGRGNTIYF. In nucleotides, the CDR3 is TGTGCCAGCAGCTCCGACGGGGGGCGGGGAAACACCATATATTTT.

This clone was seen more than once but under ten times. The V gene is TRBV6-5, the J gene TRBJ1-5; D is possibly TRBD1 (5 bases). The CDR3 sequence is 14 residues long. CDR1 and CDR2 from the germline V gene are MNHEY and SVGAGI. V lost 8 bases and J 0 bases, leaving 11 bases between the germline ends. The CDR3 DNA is TGTGCCAGCCGACCCGACAGTAGCAATCAGCCCCAGCATTTT. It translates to CASRPDSSNQPQHF.

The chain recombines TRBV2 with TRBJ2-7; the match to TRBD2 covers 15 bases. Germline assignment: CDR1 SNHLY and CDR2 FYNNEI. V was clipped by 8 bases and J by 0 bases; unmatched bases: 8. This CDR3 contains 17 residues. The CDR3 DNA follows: TGTGCCAGCTGGATAGGGACTAGCGGGGGGCGCTCCTACGAGCAGTACTTC. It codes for CASWIGTSGGRSYEQYF.

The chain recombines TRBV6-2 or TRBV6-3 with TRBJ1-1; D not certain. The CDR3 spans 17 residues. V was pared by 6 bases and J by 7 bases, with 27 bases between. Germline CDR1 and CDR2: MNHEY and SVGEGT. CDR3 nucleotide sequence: TGTGCCAGCAGCAACGGTCCCCACGACAAGTTAGAGGGTGAAGCTTTCTTT. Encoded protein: CASSNGPHDKLEGEAFF.

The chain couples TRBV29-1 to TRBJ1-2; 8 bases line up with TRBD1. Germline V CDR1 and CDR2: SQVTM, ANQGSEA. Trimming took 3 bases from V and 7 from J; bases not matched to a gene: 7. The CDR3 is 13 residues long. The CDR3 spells CSVDGTGAFGYTF. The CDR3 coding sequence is TGCAGCGTTGATGGGACAGGAGCGTTTGGCTACACCTTC.

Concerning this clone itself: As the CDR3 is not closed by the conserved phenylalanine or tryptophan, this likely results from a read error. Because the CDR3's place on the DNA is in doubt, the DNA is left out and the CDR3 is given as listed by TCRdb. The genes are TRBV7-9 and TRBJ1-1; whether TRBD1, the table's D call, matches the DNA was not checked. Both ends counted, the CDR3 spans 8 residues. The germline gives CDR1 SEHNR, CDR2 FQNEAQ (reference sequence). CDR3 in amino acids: CASSSTGD.

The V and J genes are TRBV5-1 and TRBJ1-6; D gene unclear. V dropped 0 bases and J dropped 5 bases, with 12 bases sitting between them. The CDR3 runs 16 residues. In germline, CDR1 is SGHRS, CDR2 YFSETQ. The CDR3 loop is CASSLAAGSNNSPLHF. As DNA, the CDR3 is TGCGCCAGCAGCTTGGCCGCGGGGTCTAATAATTCACCCCTCCACTTT.

The DNA for the CDR3 is TGTGCCAGCAGCTTGCTTTCGGGCTACGAGCAGTACTTC. As protein: CASSLLSGYEQYF. The gene calls are TRBV5-6 and TRBJ2-7, with unresolved D. The V gene's germline CDR1 is SGHDT and CDR2 YYEEEE. The V and J ends lost 1 base and 3 bases respectively, with 8 bases between them. The CDR3 runs 13 residues. The complete variable domain, with remaining parts taken from reference TRBV5-6 and TRBJ2-7, reads DAGVTQSPTHLIKTRGQQVTLRCSPKSGHDTVSWYQQALGQGPQFIFQYYEEEERQRGNFPDRFSGHQFPNYSSELNVNALLLGDSALYLCASSLLSGYEQYFGPGTRLTVT.

CDR3 amino acids: CASKDRGDSSYNEQFF. The CDR3 nucleotides read TGTGCCAGTAAGGACAGGGGGGACAGCTCCTACAATGAGCAGTTCTTC. This chain joins TRBV19 and TRBJ2-1; 10 bases agree with TRBD1. J was trimmed by 0 bases and V by 7 bases; bases with no gene match: 6. CDR3 length equals 16 residues. In germline, CDR1 is LNHDA, CDR2 SQIVND (reference sequence).

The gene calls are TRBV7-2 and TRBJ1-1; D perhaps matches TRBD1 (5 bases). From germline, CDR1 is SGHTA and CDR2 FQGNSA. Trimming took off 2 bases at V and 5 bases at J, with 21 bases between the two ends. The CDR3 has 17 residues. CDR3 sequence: CASSLYTTGIRGTEAFF. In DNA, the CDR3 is TGTGCCAGCAGCTTATATACCACGGGCATTCGGGGGACTGAAGCTTTCTTT.

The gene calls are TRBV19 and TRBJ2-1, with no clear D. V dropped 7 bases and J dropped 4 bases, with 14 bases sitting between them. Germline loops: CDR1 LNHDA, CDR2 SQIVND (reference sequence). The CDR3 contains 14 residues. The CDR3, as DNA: TGTGCCAGTACCCTGGCGGTATCATACAATGAGCAGTTCTTC. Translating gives CASTLAVSYNEQFF.